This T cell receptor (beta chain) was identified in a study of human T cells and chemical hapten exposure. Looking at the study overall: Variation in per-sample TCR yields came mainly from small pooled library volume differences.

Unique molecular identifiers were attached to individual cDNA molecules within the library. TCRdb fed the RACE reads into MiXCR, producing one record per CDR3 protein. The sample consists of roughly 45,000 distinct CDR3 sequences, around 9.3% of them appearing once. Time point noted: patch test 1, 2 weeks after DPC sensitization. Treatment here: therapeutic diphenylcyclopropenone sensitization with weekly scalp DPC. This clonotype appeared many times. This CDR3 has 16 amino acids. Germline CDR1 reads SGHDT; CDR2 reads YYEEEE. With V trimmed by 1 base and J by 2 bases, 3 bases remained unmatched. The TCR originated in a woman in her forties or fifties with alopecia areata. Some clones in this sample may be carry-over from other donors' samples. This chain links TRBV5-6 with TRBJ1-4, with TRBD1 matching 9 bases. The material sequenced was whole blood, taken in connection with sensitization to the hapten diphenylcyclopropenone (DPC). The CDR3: CASSLQGTGTNEKLFF. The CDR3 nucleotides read TGTGCCAGCAGCTTGCAGGGGACAGGGACTAATGAAAAACTGTTTTTT. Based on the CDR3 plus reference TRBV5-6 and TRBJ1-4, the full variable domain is DAGVTQSPTHLIKTRGQQVTLRCSPKSGHDTVSWYQQALGQGPQFIFQYYEEEERQRGNFPDRFSGHQFPNYSSELNVNALLLGDSALYLCASSLQGTGTNEKLFFGSGTQLSVL.